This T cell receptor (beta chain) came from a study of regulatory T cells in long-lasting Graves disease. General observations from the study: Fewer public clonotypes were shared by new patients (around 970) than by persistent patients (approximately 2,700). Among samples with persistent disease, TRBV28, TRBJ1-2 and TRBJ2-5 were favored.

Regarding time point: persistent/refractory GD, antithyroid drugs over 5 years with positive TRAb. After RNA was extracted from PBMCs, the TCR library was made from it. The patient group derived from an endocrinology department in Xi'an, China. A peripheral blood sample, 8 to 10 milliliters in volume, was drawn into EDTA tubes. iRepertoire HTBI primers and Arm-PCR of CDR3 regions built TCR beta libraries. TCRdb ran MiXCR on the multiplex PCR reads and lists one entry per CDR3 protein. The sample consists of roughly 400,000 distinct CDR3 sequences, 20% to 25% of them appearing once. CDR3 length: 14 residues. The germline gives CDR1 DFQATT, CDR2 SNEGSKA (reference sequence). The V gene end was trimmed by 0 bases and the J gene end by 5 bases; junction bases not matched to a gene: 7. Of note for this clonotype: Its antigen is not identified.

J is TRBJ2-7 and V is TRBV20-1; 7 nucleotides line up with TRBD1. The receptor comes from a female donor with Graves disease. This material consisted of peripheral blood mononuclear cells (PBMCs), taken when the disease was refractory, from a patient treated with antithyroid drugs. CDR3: CSARDAQGRDEQYF. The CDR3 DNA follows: TGCAGTGCTAGAGACGCACAGGGGCGGGACGAGCAGTACTTC.